One and the same sample provided the 23 T cell receptor beta chains below, sequenced in a study of blood T cell repertoires in COVID-19. Using immunoSEQ multiplex PCR, the repertoire was profiled, and TCRdb retains in-frame clones only, with some absent. Among approximately 97,000 clones, roughly 88% were seen once, and the ten largest hold about 2%. The specimen sequenced was peripheral blood. The receptors originated from a man over 45 with COVID-19, enrolled during active disease.

V gene TRBV28 combines with J gene TRBJ1-1; 7 bases line up with TRBD1. Trimming removed 6 bases from V and 1 base from J; junction bases left unmatched: 5. The germline V gene has CDR1 MDHEN and CDR2 SYDVKM. This CDR3 has 14 amino acids. Here the CDR3 reads CASRLGQSNTEAFF. The CDR3 bases are TGTGCCAGCAGGCTGGGACAGTCGAACACTGAAGCTTTCTTT.

V and J are TRBV14 and TRBJ1-2; tentatively, D is TRBD1 (5 bases). CDR3 length equals 14 residues. With 1 base removed from V and 3 bases from J, the gap between germline ends came to 9 bases. Germline V gene data show CDR1 as SGHDN and CDR2 as FVKESK. The CDR3 loop reads CASSQGGDDYGYTF. The CDR3 bases are TGTGCCAGCAGCCAAGGGGGGGACGACTATGGCTACACCTTC.

The chain combines TRBV19 with TRBJ2-5, with 7 bases that match TRBD1. Germline CDR1 and CDR2: LNHDA and SQIVND (reference sequence). The CDR3 runs to 13 residues. Losses at the gene ends were 6 bases for V and 1 base for J; bases not matched to a gene: 2. DNA for the CDR3: TGTGCCAGTAGGGGACAGTCCCAAGAGACCCAGTACTTC. It specifies CASRGQSQETQYF.

The rearrangement links TRBV13 to TRBJ2-7; perhaps TRBD1 as D (5 bases). Germline CDR1 is PRHDT and CDR2 is FYEKMQ (reference sequence). Trimming took 5 bases from V and 2 from J, leaving 10 bases between them. This CDR3 spans 13 amino acids. Here the CDR3 reads CASSQGPAYEQYF. The CDR3 DNA reads TGTGCCAGCAGCCAGGGCCCGGCCTACGAGCAGTACTTC.

This sequence joins TRBV21-1 and TRBJ2-2; the listed D gene, TRBD2, was not tested against the DNA. TRBV21-1 is a recognized pseudogene. This CDR3 is 15 amino acids long. The CDR3 nucleotides read TGTGCCTATAGAGAGGTAGCGGGGGGTCCGGGGGAGCTGTTTTTT. It specifies CAYREVAGGPGELFF.

The chain couples TRBV5-5 to TRBJ1-2; possible D gene TRBD1, 6 bases. Deletions cut 3 bases from V and 4 bases from J, with 13 bases between. From germline, CDR1 is SGHKS and CDR2 YYEKEE (reference sequence). CDR3 length equals 14 residues. This CDR3 reads CASSWDISSYGYTF. The CDR3 DNA reads TGTGCCAGCAGCTGGGACATTTCATCCTATGGCTACACCTTC.

The CDR3 DNA follows: TGCAGCGTTTGGAATCAACTAGGAGGCTACACCTTC. Protein product: CSVWNQLGGYTF. The chain employs TRBV29-1 and TRBJ1-2; D remains ambiguous. The CDR3 runs 12 residues. V was shortened by 5 bases and J by 8 bases, with 15 bases between the two germline ends. Germline CDR1 SQVTM, CDR2 ANQGSEA.

The J gene is TRBJ2-5, the V gene TRBV2; D ambiguous. Germline V CDR1 and CDR2: SNHLY, FYNNEI. Trimming pared 6 bases from V and 5 bases from J, leaving 19 bases between. The CDR3 length is 15 residues. Here the CDR3 DNA reads TGTGCCAGCAGGACCAGTGATAGAGTGAGGGAGACCCAGTACTTC. Amino acids: CASRTSDRVRETQYF.

The chain joins TRBV20-1 to TRBJ1-1; the D gene is possibly TRBD1 (5 bases). This CDR3 is built from 10 residues. V shed 8 bases and J shed 8 bases, with 12 bases lying between them. CDR1 and CDR2 from the germline V gene are DFQATT and SNEGSKA (reference sequence). CDR3 nucleotide sequence: TGCAGTATCAGGCGGACAGAAGCTTTCTTT. Its translation is CSIRRTEAFF.

The genes are TRBV15 and TRBJ2-1; TRBD1 matches at 12 bases. The CDR3 consists of 16 residues. Germline CDR1 is LNHNV and CDR2 is YYDKDF (reference sequence). Trimming at V came to 2 bases and at J to 7 bases, leaving 6 bases not matched to a gene. CDR3 DNA: TGTGCCACCAGCAGACCGGGACAGGGGGCGAGGAATGAGCAGTTCTTC. Translating it yields CATSRPGQGARNEQFF.

The J gene is TRBJ2-5, the V gene TRBV6-5, with D tentatively TRBD1 (5 bases). Germline loops: CDR1 MNHEY, CDR2 SVGAGI. The CDR3 extends over 14 amino acids. The ends were cut back, 2 bases at V and 4 bases at J, with 11 bases in the middle. The CDR3 DNA reads TGTGCCAGCAGTTACGGGCCAGGGCGAGAGACCCAGTACTTC. This encodes CASSYGPGRETQYF.

The table lists this clone with a count of one. This sequence joins TRBV7-9 and TRBJ2-1, with TRBD2 matching over 8 bases. Germline V gene lookup returns CDR1 SEHNR and CDR2 FQNEAQ (reference sequence). V shed 6 bases, J shed 7 bases, and the junction held 8 bases outside the gene matches. CDR3 length equals 14 residues. The CDR3 protein is CASSSGTRGNEQFF. CDR3 nucleotides: TGTGCCAGCAGTTCCGGGACTAGGGGAAATGAGCAGTTCTTC.

The chain joins TRBV6-2 or TRBV6-3 to TRBJ1-5; D not resolved. CDR1 MNHEY and CDR2 SVGEGT come from the germline V gene. Trimming stripped 6 bases from V and 0 bases from J, with 9 bases between. There are 14 residues in the CDR3. CDR3 residues: CASSAQSSNQPQHF. The DNA for the CDR3 is TGTGCCAGCAGCGCACAGAGTAGCAATCAGCCCCAGCATTTT.

The chain carries TRBV4-1 and TRBJ1-2; 9 bases map to TRBD1. CDR1 is MGHRA and CDR2 is YSYEKL in the germline V gene. The CDR3 consists of 17 residues. V shed 2 bases and J 2 bases; nucleotides not matched to a gene: 9. This CDR3 reads CASSQRTGEYGNYGYTF. Here the CDR3 DNA reads TGCGCCAGCAGCCAACGGACAGGGGAGTATGGGAACTATGGCTACACCTTC.

The V gene is TRBV12-3 or TRBV12-4, the J gene TRBJ2-2; D gene ambiguous. Trimming pared 2 bases from V and 6 bases from J, leaving 7 bases between. CDR3 length: 13 residues. CDR3 loop: CASSLRQAGELFF. The DNA for the CDR3 is TGTGCCAGCAGTTTAAGGCAGGCCGGGGAGCTGTTTTTT.

V usage is TRBV3-1 (or the pseudogene TRBV3-2) and J usage is TRBJ1-1; D might be TRBD1 (6 bases). Per germline, CDR1 LGHDT and CDR2 YNNKEL (reference sequence). Trimming pared 4 bases from V and 0 bases from J, leaving 9 bases between. The CDR3 runs 14 residues. The CDR3 nucleotides are TGTGCCAGCAGCCGACAGGCCATGAACACTGAAGCTTTCTTT. This gives the protein CASSRQAMNTEAFF.

V is TRBV4-1 and J is TRBJ1-6; TRBD1 aligns across 9 bases. Germline V lookup: CDR1 MGHRA, CDR2 YSYEKL. CDR3 size: 15 residues. V lost 4 bases to trimming and J lost 8 bases; unmatched junction nucleotides: 6. CDR3 amino acids: CASSPQQGADSPLHF. The CDR3 region has the DNA TGCGCCAGCAGCCCTCAACAGGGGGCCGATTCACCCCTCCACTTT.

The chain uses TRBV3-1 (or the pseudogene TRBV3-2) and TRBJ2-5; TRBD1 is a possible D gene (5 bases). The V and J ends lost 1 base and 9 bases respectively, with 12 bases between them. CDR3 length: 13 amino acids. The V gene's germline CDR1 is LGHDT and CDR2 YNNKEL (reference sequence). CDR3 in amino acids: CASSQVGLLAQYF. As DNA, the CDR3 is TGTGCCAGCAGCCAAGTGGGGCTTTTGGCCCAGTACTTC.

This clone was seen only once. This chain uses TRBV27 with TRBJ1-2; maybe TRBD1 (6 bases). Trimming pared 0 bases from V and 0 bases from J, leaving 14 bases between. The CDR3 contains 17 residues. Germline values: CDR1 MNHEY, CDR2 SMNVEV (reference sequence). The CDR3 coding sequence is TGTGCCAGCAGTTTATCAAGGGACACTTTAGCTAACTATGGCTACACCTTC. Its translation is CASSLSRDTLANYGYTF.

The chain recombines TRBV9 with TRBJ1-1, with D uncertain. This CDR3 comprises 15 residues. V shed 0 bases and J shed 0 bases, with 9 bases lying between them. From germline, CDR1 is SGDLS and CDR2 YYNGEE. CDR3 in DNA: TGTGCCAGCAGCGTAGTGCGGGGAATGAACACTGAAGCTTTCTTT. Translation: CASSVVRGMNTEAFF.

This clone was counted once. The chain joins TRBV7-6 to TRBJ2-7; 9 bases match TRBD2. CDR3 size: 15 residues. V lost 5 bases, J lost 0 bases, and 5 bases stayed unmatched. Germline CDR1 and CDR2: SGHVS and FNYEAQ. The CDR3 loop reads CASSPGTSSSYEQYF. CDR3 sequence (DNA): TGTGCCAGCAGCCCGGGGACTAGCAGCTCCTACGAGCAGTACTTC.

V usage is TRBV6-5 and J usage is TRBJ2-2, with D unclear. Trimming shortened V by 10 bases and J by 0 bases, and 15 bases separated the two germline ends. The CDR3 is 15 amino acids. Per germline, CDR1 MNHEY and CDR2 SVGAGI. The CDR3 sequence: CATTLLPANTGELFF. In DNA, the CDR3 is TGTGCCACTACCCTACTTCCTGCGAACACCGGGGAGCTGTTTTTT.

This clone was counted a single time. The chain couples TRBV10-2 to TRBJ2-7, with D perhaps TRBD2 (6 bases). CDR1 and CDR2 (germline): WSHSY, SAAADI. The CDR3 totals 14 residues. CDR3 residues: CAAGFGPQAYEQYF. The DNA of the CDR3 is TGCGCGGCGGGGTTCGGGCCCCAAGCCTACGAGCAGTACTTC.